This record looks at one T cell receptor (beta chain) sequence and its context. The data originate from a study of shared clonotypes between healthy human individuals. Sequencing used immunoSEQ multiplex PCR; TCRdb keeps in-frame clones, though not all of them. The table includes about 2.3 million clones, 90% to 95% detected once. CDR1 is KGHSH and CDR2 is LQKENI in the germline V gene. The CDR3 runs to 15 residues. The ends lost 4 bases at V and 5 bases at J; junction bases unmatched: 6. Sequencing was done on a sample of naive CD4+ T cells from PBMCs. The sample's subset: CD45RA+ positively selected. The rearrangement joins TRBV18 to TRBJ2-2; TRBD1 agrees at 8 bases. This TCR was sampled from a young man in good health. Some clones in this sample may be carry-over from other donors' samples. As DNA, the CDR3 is TGTGCCAGCTCACACCGGGACAGGATAACCGGGGAGCTGTTTTTT. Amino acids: CASSHRDRITGELFF.